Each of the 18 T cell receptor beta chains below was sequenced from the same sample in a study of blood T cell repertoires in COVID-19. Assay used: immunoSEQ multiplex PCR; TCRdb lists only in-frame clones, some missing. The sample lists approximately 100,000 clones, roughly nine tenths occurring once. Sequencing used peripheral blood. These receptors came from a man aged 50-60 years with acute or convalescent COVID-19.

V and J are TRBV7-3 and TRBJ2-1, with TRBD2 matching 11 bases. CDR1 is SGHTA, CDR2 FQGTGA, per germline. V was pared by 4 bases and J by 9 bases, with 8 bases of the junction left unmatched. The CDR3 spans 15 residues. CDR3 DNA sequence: TGTGCCAGCAGCTCACATAGCGGGGGGGCGGTTGAGCAGTTCTTC. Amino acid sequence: CASSSHSGGAVEQFF.

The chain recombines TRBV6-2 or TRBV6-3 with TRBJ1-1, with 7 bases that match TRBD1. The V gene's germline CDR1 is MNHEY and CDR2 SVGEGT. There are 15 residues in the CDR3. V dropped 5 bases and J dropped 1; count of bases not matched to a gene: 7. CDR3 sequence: CASSGWTGTNTEAFF. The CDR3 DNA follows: TGTGCCAGCAGTGGATGGACAGGAACGAACACTGAAGCTTTCTTT.

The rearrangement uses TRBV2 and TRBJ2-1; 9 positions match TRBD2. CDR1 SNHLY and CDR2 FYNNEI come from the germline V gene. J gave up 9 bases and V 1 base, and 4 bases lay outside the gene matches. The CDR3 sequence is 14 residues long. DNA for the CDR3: TGTGCCAGCAGTGAAGGCGGGGGGGCCACTGAGCAGTTCTTC. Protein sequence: CASSEGGGATEQFF.

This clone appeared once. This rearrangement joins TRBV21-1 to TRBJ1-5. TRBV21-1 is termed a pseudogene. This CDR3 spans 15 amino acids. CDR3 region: CASSKQEGGNQPQHF. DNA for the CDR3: TGTGCCAGCAGCAAACAGGAGGGAGGCAATCAGCCCCAGCATTTT.

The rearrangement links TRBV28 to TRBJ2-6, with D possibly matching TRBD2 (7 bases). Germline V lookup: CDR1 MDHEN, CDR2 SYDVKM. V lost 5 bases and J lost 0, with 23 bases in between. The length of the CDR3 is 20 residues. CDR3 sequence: CASSTTLWGGISSGANVLTF. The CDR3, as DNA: TGTGCCAGCAGTACCACATTGTGGGGGGGCATCAGCTCTGGGGCCAACGTCCTGACTTTC.

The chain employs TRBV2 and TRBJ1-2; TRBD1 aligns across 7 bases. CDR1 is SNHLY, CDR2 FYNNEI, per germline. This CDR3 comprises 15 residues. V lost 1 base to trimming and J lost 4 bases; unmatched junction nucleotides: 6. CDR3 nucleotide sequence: TGTGCCAGCAGTGAAGGGGACAGCTACCTCTATGGCTACACCTTC. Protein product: CASSEGDSYLYGYTF.

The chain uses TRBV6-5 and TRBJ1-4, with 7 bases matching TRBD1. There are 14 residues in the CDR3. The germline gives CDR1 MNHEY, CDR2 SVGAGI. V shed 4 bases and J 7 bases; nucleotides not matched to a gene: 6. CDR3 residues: CASSSDRFGEKLFF. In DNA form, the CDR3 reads TGTGCCAGCAGTTCGGACAGGTTTGGTGAAAAACTGTTTTTT.

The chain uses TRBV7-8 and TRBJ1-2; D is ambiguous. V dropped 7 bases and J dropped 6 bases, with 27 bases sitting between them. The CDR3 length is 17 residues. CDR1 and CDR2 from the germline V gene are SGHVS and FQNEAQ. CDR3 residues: CASTPFGSTTRMDGYTF. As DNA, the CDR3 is TGTGCCAGCACCCCTTTCGGATCCACCACTAGAATGGATGGCTACACCTTC.

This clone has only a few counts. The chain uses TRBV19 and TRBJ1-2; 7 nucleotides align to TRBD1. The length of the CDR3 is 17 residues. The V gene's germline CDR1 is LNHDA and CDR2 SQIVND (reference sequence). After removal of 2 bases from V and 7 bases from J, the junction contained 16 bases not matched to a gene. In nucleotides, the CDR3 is TGTGCCAGTAGTATATCGGGGCAGGGGGTACGTAGTTCTGGCTACACCTTC. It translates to CASSISGQGVRSSGYTF.

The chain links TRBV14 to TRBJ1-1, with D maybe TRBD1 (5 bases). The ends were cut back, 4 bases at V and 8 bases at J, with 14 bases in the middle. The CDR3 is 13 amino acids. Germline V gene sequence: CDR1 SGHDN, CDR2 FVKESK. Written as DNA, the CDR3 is TGTGCCAGCAGCCCACGGACATTTTCAGAAGCTTTCTTT. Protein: CASSPRTFSEAFF.

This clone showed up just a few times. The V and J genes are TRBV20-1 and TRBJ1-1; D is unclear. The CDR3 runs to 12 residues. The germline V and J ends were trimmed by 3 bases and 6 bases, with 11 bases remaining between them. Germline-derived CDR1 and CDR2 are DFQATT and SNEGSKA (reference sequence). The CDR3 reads CSASFGDPEAFF. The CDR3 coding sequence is TGCAGTGCTAGTTTCGGGGATCCTGAAGCTTTCTTT.

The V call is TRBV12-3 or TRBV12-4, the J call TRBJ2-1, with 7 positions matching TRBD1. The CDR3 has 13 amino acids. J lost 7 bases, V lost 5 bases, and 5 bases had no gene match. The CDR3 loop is CASSTQQGNEQFF. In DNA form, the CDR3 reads TGTGCCAGCAGTACCCAACAGGGGAATGAGCAGTTCTTC.

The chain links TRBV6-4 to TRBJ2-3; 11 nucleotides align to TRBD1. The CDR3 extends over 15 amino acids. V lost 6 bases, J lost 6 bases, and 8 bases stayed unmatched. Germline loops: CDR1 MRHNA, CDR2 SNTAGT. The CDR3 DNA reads TGTGCCAGCAGCGAGGACAGGGGGCCCTCCGATACGCAGTATTTT. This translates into CASSEDRGPSDTQYF.

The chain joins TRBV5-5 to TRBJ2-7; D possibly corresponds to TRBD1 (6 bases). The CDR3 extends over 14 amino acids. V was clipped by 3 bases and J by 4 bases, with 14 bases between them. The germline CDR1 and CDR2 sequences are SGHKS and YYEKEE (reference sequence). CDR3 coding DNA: TGTGCCAGCAGCTGGGGCACAGGGCAATACGAGCAGTACTTC. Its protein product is CASSWGTGQYEQYF.

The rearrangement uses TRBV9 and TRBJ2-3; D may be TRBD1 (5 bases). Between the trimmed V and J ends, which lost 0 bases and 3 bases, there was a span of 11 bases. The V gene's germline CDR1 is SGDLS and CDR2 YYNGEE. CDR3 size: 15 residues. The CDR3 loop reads CASSVGRRETDTQYF. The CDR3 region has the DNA TGTGCCAGCAGCGTAGGGCGCAGGGAAACAGATACGCAGTATTTT. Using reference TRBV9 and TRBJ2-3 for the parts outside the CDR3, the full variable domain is DSGVTQTPKHLITATGQRVTLRCSPRSGDLSVYWYQQSLDQGLQFLIQYYNGEERAKGNILERFSAQQFPDLHSELNLSSLELGDSALYFCASSVGRRETDTQYFGPGTRLTVL.

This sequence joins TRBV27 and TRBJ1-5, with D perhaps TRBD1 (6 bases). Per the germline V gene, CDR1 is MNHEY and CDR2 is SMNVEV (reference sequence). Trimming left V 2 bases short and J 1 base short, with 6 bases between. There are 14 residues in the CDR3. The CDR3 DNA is TGTGCCAGCAGTTTAGGACAGAGCAATCAGCCCCAGCATTTT. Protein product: CASSLGQSNQPQHF.

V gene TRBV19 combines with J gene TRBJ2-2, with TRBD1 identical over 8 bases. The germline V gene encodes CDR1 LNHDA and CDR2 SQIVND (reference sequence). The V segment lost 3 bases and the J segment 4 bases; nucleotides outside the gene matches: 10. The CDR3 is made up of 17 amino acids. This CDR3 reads CASSIPGQGRSTGELFF. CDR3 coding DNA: TGTGCCAGTAGTATCCCAGGACAGGGTAGAAGCACCGGGGAGCTGTTTTTT.

As DNA, the CDR3 is TGTGCCAGCAGCACGGGACTAGCGGGGGCCATAGAGACCCAGTACTTC. Its protein product is CASSTGLAGAIETQYF. V gene TRBV7-3 combines with J gene TRBJ2-5; 14 nucleotides line up with TRBD2. CDR1 is SGHTA, CDR2 FQGTGA, per germline. V dropped 5 bases and J dropped 4; count of bases not matched to a gene: 6. This CDR3 contains 16 residues.